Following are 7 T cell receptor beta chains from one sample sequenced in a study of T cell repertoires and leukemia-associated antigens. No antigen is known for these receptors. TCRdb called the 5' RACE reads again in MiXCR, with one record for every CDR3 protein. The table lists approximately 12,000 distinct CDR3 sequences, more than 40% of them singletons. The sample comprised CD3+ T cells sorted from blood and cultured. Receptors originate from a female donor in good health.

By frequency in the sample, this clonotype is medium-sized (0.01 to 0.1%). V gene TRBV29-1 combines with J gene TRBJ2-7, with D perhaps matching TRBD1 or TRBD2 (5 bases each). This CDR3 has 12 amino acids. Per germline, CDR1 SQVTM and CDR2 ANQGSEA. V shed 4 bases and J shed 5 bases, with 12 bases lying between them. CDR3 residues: CSVGGGSHEQYF. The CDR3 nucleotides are TGCAGCGTTGGTGGGGGTTCCCACGAGCAGTACTTC.

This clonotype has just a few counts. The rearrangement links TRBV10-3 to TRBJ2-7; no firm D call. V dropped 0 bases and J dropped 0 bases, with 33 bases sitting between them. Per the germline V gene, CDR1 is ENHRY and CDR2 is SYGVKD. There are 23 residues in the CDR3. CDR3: CAISESSTQASYRQSALSYEQYF. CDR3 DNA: TGTGCCATCAGTGAGTCATCCACTCAGGCTAGTTACCGCCAGTCAGCACTCTCCTACGAGCAGTACTTC.

The CDR3 is CASTVWGGSPTDTQYF. The CDR3 coding sequence is TGCGCCAGCACCGTTTGGGGCGGGAGTCCCACAGATACGCAGTATTTT. The chain links TRBV5-1 to TRBJ2-3; the match to TRBD2 covers 7 bases. Germline V gene sequence: CDR1 SGHRS, CDR2 YFSETQ. V trimming: 6 bases; J trimming: 2 bases; junction bases outside the gene matches: 12. The CDR3 runs 16 residues.

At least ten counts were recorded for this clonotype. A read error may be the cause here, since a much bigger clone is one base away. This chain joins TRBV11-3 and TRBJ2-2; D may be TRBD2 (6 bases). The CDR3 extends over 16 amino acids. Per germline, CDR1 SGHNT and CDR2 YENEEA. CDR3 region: CASSLEGYRGTGEPFF. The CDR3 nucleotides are TGTGCCAGCAGCTTAGAAGGGTATCGGGGGACCGGGGAGCCGTTTTTT. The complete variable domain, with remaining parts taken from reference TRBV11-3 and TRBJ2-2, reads EAGVVQSPRYKIIEKKQPVAFWCNPISGHNTLYWYLQNLGQGPELLIRYENEEAVDDSQLPKDRFSAERLKGVDSTLKIQPAELGDSAVYLCASSLEGYRGTGEPFFGEGSRLTVL.

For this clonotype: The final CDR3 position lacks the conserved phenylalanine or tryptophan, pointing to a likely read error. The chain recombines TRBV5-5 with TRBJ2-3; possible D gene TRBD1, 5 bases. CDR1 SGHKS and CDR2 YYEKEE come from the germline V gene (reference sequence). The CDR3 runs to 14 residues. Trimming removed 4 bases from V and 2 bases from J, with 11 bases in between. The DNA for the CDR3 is TGTGCCAGCAGCAGGGCAGGGTTCACAGATACGCAGTATTCT. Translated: CASSRAGFTDTQYS.

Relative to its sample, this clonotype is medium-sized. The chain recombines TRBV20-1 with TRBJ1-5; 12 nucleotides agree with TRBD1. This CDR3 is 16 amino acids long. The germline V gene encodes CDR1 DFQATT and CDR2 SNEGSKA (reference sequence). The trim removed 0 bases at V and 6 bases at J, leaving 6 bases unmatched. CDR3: CSARDRDRGLLQPQHF. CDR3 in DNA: TGCAGTGCTAGAGACCGGGACAGGGGGCTTCTTCAGCCCCAGCATTTT.

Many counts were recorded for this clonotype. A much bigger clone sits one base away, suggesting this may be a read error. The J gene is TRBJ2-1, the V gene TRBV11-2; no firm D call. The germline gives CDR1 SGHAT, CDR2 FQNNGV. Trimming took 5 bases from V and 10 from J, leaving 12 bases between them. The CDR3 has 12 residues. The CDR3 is CASSQAQDEQFF. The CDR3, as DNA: TGTGCCAGCAGCCAAGCGCAGGACGAGCAGTTCTTC.